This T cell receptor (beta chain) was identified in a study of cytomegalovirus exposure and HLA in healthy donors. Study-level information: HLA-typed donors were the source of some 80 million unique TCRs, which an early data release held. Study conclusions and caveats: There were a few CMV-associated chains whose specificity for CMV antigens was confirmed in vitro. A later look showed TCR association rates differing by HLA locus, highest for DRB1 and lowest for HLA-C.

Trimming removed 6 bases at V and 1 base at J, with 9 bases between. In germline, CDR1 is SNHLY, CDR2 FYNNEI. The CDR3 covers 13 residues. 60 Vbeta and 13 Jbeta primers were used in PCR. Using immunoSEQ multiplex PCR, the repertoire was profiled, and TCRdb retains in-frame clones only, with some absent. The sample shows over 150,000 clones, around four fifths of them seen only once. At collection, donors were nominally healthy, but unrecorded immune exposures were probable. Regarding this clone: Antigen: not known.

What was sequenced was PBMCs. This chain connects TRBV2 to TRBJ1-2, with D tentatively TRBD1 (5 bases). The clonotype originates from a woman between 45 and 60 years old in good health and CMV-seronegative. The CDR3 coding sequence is TGTGCCAGCAGGGTTGACAGTAACTATGGCTACACCTTC. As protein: CASRVDSNYGYTF.